What follows is one T cell receptor beta chain and its context. Its antigen is currently unknown. This entry is derived from a study of vaccination and CD4 T cells after COVID-19. In germline, CDR1 is SGHTA, CDR2 FQGNSA. Germline trimming cut 5 bases from V and 0 bases from J; bases unmatched to any gene: 1. This CDR3 region has 14 residues. As to treatment: roughly ten-day PBMC culture with coronavirus spike peptide pools or control peptides (ViraFEST assay). Sequencing of DNA taken from cultured CD4+ T cells relied on the Oncomine TCR Beta short-read assay. TCRdb re-derived calls from the PCR reads in MiXCR, one entry per CDR3 protein. The sample has more than 13,000 distinct CDR3 sequences, less than 50% seen once.

Sequencing was done on a sample of CD4+ T cells from blood, cultured in vitro. This chain uses TRBV7-2 with TRBJ2-1; 7 bases map to TRBD1. The TCR was taken from a human donor who had recovered from COVID-19. CDR3 amino acids: CASSRDSSYNEQFF. The CDR3 DNA sequence: TGTGCCAGCAGCCGGGACAGCTCCTACAATGAGCAGTTCTTC.